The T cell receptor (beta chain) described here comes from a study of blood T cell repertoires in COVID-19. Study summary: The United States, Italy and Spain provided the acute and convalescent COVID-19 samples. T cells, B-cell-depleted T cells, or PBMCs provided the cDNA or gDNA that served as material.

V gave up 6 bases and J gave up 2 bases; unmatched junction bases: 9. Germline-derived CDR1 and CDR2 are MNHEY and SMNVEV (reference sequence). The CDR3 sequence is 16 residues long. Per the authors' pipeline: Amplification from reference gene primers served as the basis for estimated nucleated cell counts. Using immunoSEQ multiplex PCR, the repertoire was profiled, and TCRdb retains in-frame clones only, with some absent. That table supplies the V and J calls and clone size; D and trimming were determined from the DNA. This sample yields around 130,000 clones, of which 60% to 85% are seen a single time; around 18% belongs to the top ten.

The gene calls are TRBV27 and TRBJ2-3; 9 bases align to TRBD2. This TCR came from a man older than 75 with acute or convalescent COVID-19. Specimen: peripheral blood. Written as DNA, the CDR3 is TGTGCCAGCAGAGGCCTAGCGGGGATAACCACAGATACGCAGTATTTT. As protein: CASRGLAGITTDTQYF.